This T cell receptor beta chain was captured by sequencing in a study of blood T cell repertoires in COVID-19. Study-level information: Sites in the United States, Italy and Spain provided acute and convalescent COVID-19 samples.

Measured with immunoSEQ multiplex PCR; TCRdb has only the in-frame clones, and not every one. The sample holds over 120,000 clones, 80% seen once. This clone was observed a handful of times. Source material: peripheral blood. This sequence was found in a man aged 65-85 years who had recovered from COVID-19.

Here the CDR3 reads CASSDRGLFLNNEQFF. CDR3 nucleotides: TGTGCCAGCAGCGACAGGGGGCTTTTTTTAAACAATGAGCAGTTCTTC. The chain uses TRBV21-1 and TRBJ2-1; TRBD1, as called in the table, went unchecked against the DNA. TRBV21-1 corresponds to a pseudogene. CDR3 length: 16 amino acids.